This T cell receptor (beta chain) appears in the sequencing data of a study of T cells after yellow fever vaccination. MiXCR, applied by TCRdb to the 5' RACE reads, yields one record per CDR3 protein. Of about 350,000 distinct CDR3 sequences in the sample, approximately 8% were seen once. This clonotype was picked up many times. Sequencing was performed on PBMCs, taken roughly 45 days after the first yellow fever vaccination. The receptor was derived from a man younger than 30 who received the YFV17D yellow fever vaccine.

This CDR3 is CASSLVGGNQPQHF. CDR3 nucleotides: TGTGCCAGCAGCTTAGTTGGGGGCAATCAGCCCCAGCATTTT. This chain links TRBV7-9 with TRBJ1-5; D is unclear. Trimming took 1 base from V and 2 from J, leaving 6 bases between them. Germline CDR1 is SEHNR and CDR2 is FQNEAQ (reference sequence). The CDR3 length is 14 residues.